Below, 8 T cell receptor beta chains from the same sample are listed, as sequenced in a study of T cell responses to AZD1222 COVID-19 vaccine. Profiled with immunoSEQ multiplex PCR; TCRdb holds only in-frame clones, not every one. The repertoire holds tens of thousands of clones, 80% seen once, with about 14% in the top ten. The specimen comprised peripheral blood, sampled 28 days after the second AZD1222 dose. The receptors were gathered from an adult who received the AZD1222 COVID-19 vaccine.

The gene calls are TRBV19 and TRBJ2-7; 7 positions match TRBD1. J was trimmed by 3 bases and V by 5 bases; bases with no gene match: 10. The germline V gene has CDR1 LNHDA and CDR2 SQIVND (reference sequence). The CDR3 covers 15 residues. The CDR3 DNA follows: TGTGCCAGTAGTGGGGGACAGCGGACACTCTACGAGCAGTACTTC. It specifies CASSGGQRTLYEQYF.

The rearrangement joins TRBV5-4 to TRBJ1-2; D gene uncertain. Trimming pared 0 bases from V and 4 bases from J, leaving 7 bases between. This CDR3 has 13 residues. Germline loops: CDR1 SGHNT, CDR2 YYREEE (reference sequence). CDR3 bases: TGTGCCAGCAGCTTGGGACAAGTCTATGGCTACACCTTC. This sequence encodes CASSLGQVYGYTF. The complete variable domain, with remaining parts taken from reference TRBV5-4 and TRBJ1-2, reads ETGVTQSPTHLIKTRGQQVTLRCSSQSGHNTVSWYQQALGQGPQFIFQYYREEENGRGNFPPRFSGLQFPNYSSELNVNALELDDSALYLCASSLGQVYGYTFGSGTRLTVV.

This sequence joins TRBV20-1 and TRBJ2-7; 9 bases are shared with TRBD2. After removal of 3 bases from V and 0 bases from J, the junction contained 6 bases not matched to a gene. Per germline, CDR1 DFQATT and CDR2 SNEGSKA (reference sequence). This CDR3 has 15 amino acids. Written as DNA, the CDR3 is TGCAGTGCTAGTGCCAGCGGGGGGAACTCCTACGAGCAGTACTTC. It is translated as CSASASGGNSYEQYF.

The CDR3 sequence: CGFRVNTGELFF. CDR3 in DNA: TGCGGTTTCAGGGTGAACACCGGGGAGCTGTTTTTT. V is TRBV29-1 and J is TRBJ2-2; a weak D match, TRBD1 (5 bases). This CDR3 is built from 12 residues. Germline-derived CDR1 and CDR2 are SQVTM and ANQGSEA.

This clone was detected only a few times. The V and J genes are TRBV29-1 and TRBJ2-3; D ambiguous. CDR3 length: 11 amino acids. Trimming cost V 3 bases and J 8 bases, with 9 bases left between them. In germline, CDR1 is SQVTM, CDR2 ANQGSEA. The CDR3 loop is CSVDQKVTQYF. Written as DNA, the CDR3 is TGCAGCGTTGACCAAAAAGTTACGCAGTATTTT.

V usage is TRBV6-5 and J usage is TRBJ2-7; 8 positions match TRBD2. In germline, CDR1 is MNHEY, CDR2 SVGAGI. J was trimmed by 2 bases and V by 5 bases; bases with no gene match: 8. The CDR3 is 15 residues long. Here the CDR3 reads CASSTPGGVPYEQYF. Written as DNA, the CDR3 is TGTGCCAGCAGTACTCCGGGGGGGGTACCCTACGAGCAGTACTTC.

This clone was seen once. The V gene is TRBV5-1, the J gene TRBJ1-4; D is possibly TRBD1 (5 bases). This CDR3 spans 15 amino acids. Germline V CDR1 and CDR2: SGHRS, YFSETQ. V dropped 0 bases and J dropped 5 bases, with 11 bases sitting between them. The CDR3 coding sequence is TGCGCCAGCAGCTTGGTGGGGGAGGCGAATGAAAAACTGTTTTTT. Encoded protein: CASSLVGEANEKLFF.

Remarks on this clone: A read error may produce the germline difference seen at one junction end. The CDR3 spells CASSLRVFGQRVF. The CDR3 coding sequence is TGTGCCAGCAGCTTAAGGGTTTTCGGACAGAGGGTCTTC. The rearrangement joins TRBV7-8 to TRBJ2-1; the D gene is possibly TRBD1 (6 bases). The germline gives CDR1 SGHVS, CDR2 FQNEAQ. The CDR3 runs 13 residues.